This T cell receptor beta chain was sequenced in a study of long-term antiretroviral therapy in people with HIV. Version v3.0 of the immunoSEQ assay ran at survey level. This table comes from immunoSEQ multiplex PCR, and its TCRdb copy is limited to in-frame clones, with some not included. Altogether roughly 38,000 clones are present, 75% to 85% being singletons, with the ten largest covering about 12%. Trimming pared 6 bases from V and 6 bases from J, leaving 18 bases between. Germline CDR1 SGHTA, CDR2 FQGNSA. CDR3 size: 14 residues. The sample was unsorted PBMCs, taken 0.3 years after starting antiretroviral therapy. This chain connects TRBV7-2 to TRBJ2-7; D possibly corresponds to TRBD1 (5 bases). This TCR came from a man aged 18-30 years with HIV. The CDR3: CASSLQGGAPEQYF. The CDR3 DNA follows: TGTGCCAGCAGTCTTCAGGGTGGGGCCCCCGAGCAGTACTTC.